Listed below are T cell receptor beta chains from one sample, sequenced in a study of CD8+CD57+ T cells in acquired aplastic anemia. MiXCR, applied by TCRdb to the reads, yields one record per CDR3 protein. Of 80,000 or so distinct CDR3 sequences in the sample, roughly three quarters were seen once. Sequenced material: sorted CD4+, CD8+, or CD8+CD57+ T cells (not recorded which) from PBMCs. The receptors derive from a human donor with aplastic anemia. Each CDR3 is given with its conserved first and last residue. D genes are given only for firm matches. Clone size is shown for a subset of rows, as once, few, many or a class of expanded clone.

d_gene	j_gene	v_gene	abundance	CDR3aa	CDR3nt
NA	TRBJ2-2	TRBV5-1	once	CASSAVLSLTGELFF	TGCGCCAGCAGCGCGGTTTTATCCCTCACCGGGGAGCTGTTTTTT
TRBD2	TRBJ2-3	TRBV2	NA	CASSTSGGVKDTQYF	TGTGCCAGCAGTACTAGCGGGGGGGTGAAAGATACGCAGTATTTT
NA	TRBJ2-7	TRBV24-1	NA	CATSDSYEQYF	TGTGCCACCAGTGATTCCTACGAGCAGTACTTC
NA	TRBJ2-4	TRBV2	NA	CASSAGENIQYF	TGTGCCTCGAGTGCTGGCGAAAACATTCAGTACTTC
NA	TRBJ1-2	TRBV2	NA	CASYQTYFGYTF	TGTGCCAGTTATCAGACGTACTTCGGCTACACCTTC
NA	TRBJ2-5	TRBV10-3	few	CAISEVGQETQYF	TGTGCCATCAGTGAAGTTGGACAAGAGACCCAGTACTTC
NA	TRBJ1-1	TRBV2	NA	CASSAGYDNAEAFF	TGTGCCAGCAGTGCAGGTTACGATAACGCCGAAGCTTTCTTT
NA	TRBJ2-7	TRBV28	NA	CASSFPQGRYEQYF	TGTGCCAGCAGTTTCCCCCAGGGTCGCTACGAGCAGTACTTC
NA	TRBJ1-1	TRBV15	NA	CATSAGQPMNTEAFF	TGTGCCACCAGCGCCGGACAGCCGATGAACACTGAAGCTTTCTTT
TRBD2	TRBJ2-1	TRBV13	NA	CASSLRGSSYNEQFF	TGTGCCAGCAGCTTGCGGGGGAGCTCCTACAATGAGCAGTTCTTC
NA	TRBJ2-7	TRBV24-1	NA	CATSDPQGYEQYF	TGTGCCACCAGTGACCCACAGGGCTACGAGCAGTACTTC
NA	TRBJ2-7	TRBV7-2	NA	CASSPGAINEQYF	TGTGCCAGCAGCCCCGGGGCGATAAACGAGCAGTACTTC
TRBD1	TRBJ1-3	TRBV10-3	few	CAISDLMGQGGTIYF	TGTGCCATCAGTGACCTCATGGGACAGGGAGGCACCATATATTTT
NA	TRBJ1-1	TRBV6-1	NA	CASIYPGGNTEAFF	TGTGCCAGCATCTACCCCGGCGGTAACACTGAAGCTTTCTTT
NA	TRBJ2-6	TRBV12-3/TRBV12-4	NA	CASSSRSGANVLTF	TGTGCCAGCAGTTCGCGCTCTGGGGCCAACGTCCTGACTTTC
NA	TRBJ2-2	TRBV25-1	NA	CASSEDMVGDNTGELFF	TGTGCCAGCAGTGAAGATATGGTAGGAGATAACACCGGGGAGCTGTTTTTT
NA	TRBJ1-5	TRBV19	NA	CASSIREETQHF	TGTGCCAGTAGTATTAGAGAAGAGACCCAGCATTTT
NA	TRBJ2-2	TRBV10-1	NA	CASSEDGELFF	TGCGCCAGCAGTGAGGACGGGGAGCTGTTTTTT
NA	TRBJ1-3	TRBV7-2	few	CASSLALGNTIYF	TGTGCCAGCAGCTTAGCTCTCGGAAACACCATATATTTT
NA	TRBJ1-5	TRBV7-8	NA	CASSLSASNQPQHF	TGTGCCAGCAGCTTATCCGCTAGCAATCAGCCCCAGCATTTT
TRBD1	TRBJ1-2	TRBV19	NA	CASSGTGGNYGYTF	TGTGCCAGTAGCGGGACAGGGGGGAACTATGGCTACACCTTC
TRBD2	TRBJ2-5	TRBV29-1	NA	CSVSRGGQETQYF	TGCAGCGTTTCTCGCGGGGGACAAGAGACCCAGTACTTC
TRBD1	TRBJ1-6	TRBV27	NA	CASSLTGTANSPLHF	TGTGCCAGCAGTCTCACCGGGACAGCCAATTCACCCCTCCACTTT
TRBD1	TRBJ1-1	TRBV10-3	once	CAIRDRGDTEAFF	TGTGCCATCAGGGACAGGGGTGACACTGAAGCTTTCTTT